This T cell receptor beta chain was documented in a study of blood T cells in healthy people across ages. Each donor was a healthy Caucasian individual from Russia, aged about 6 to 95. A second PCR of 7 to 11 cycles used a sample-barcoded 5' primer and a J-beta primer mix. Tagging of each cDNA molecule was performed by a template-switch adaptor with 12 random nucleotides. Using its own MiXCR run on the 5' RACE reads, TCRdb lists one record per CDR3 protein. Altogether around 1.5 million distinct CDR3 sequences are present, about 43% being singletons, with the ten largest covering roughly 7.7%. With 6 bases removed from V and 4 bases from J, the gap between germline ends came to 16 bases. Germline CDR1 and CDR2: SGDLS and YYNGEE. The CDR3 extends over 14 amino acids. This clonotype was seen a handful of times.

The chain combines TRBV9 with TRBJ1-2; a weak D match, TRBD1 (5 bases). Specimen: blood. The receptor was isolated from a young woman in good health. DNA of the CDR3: TGTGCCAGCACCCCATCGCAGGGACTCTATGGCTACACCTTC. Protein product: CASTPSQGLYGYTF.